This is a list of T cell receptor beta chains from one sample in a study of long-term antiretroviral therapy in people with HIV. Some clones are missing from TCRdb's copy, which holds only in-frame ones; the method was immunoSEQ multiplex PCR. The sample contains roughly 18,000 clones, 80% to 90% of which appear only once. The sample was unsorted PBMCs, taken 4.2 years after starting antiretroviral therapy. The receptors derive from a man aged 45 to 65 with HIV. CDR3s include the opening cysteine and the closing phenylalanine or tryptophan. D genes are given only for firm matches. Only part of the rows carry a size: once, few, many, or a class if the clone is expanded.

D: NA
size: NA
J: TRBJ2-7
V: TRBV6-1
DNA: TGTGCCAGCAGGAGTACAGGGTTGGGCGAGCAGTACTTC
CDR3: CASRSTGLGEQYF

D: NA
size: NA
J: TRBJ2-2
V: TRBV29-1
DNA: TGCAGCGCATGCCTAGTGAACACCGGGGAGCTGTTTTTT
CDR3: CSACLVNTGELFF

D: NA
size: NA
J: TRBJ2-5
V: TRBV19
DNA: TGTGCCAGTAGTACCGCACAGGGCAGCGGGCAGACCCAGTACTTC
CDR3: CASSTAQGSGQTQYF

D: NA
size: NA
J: TRBJ1-5
V: TRBV19
DNA: TGTGCCAGTAGTTTCCCTGGAAGAGGCAATCAGCCCCAGCATTTT
CDR3: CASSFPGRGNQPQHF

D: NA
size: NA
J: TRBJ2-3
V: TRBV11-2
DNA: TGTGCCAGCAGCCGTCACGGCACAGATACGCAGTATTTT
CDR3: CASSRHGTDTQYF

D: NA
size: NA
J: TRBJ2-3
V: TRBV14
DNA: TGTGCCAGCAGCCAGACAGGAGACCCCACAGATACGCAGTATTTT
CDR3: CASSQTGDPTDTQYF

D: NA
size: NA
J: TRBJ2-2
V: TRBV10-3
DNA: TGTGCCATCAGCAGGACAGCAAACACCGGGGAGCTGTTTTTT
CDR3: CAISRTANTGELFF

D: NA
size: NA
J: TRBJ1-1
V: TRBV6-6
DNA: TGTGCCAGCAGTTACTCGAGGGCAGGGAACACTGAAGCTTTCTTT
CDR3: CASSYSRAGNTEAFF

D: NA
size: NA
J: TRBJ1-2
V: TRBV6-1
DNA: TGTGCCAGCAGTGAAGCAAGGGGAGCCTATGGCTACACCTTC
CDR3: CASSEARGAYGYTF

D: TRBD1
size: once
J: TRBJ2-7
V: TRBV27
DNA: TGTGCCAGCAGTCGACAGGGTTCCCACGAGCAGTACTTC
CDR3: CASSRQGSHEQYF

D: TRBD1
size: NA
J: TRBJ1-2
V: TRBV5-5
DNA: TGTGCCAGCAGCTCTGACAGGGACTATGGCTACACCTTC
CDR3: CASSSDRDYGYTF

D: TRBD2
size: NA
J: TRBJ2-3
V: TRBV9
DNA: TGTGCCAGCAGCGTAGGGCTAGCGGGACTTCACACAGATACGCAGTATTTT
CDR3: CASSVGLAGLHTDTQYF

D: NA
size: NA
J: TRBJ2-7
V: TRBV5-6
DNA: TGTGCCAGCAGGGACAGAACCTACGAGCAGTACTTC
CDR3: CASRDRTYEQYF

D: NA
size: NA
J: TRBJ1-2
V: TRBV10-2
DNA: TGCGCCAGCAGTGTAGGCCTTAGCTATGGCTACACCTTC
CDR3: CASSVGLSYGYTF

D: TRBD2
size: NA
J: TRBJ2-7
V: TRBV7-3
DNA: TGTGCCAGCAGCCCAGGTGGTAGCGGGGGAATCGAGCAGTACTTC
CDR3: CASSPGGSGGIEQYF

D: TRBD2
size: NA
J: TRBJ2-2
V: TRBV4-3
DNA: TGCGCCAGCAGCCAAGGAATTGCGGGAGTCACCGGGGAGCTGTTTTTT
CDR3: CASSQGIAGVTGELFF

D: NA
size: NA
J: TRBJ1-2
V: TRBV13
DNA: TGTGCCAGCAGCTTAGGGGGGGACAACTCTTATGGCTACACCTTC
CDR3: CASSLGGDNSYGYTF

D: TRBD1
size: NA
J: TRBJ2-7
V: TRBV7-9
DNA: TGTGCCAGCAGCCCGAAGACAGGGACCACCTACGAGCAGTACTTC
CDR3: CASSPKTGTTYEQYF

D: TRBD1
size: NA
J: TRBJ2-2
V: TRBV30
DNA: TGTGCCTGGTCGGGACAGCTCAACACCGGGGAGCTGTTTTTT
CDR3: CAWSGQLNTGELFF

D: NA
size: NA
J: TRBJ2-1
V: TRBV19
DNA: TGTGCCAGTAGTATAGGGGGGGCAGATGGCGATGAGCAGTTCTTC
CDR3: CASSIGGADGDEQFF

D: NA
size: NA
J: TRBJ1-4
V: TRBV5-6
DNA: TGTGCCAGCAGCTTTACGCCCGATGAAAAACTGTTTTTT
CDR3: CASSFTPDEKLFF

D: TRBD1
size: NA
J: TRBJ1-2
V: TRBV5-4
DNA: TGTGCCAGCAGCGTCCAGGGGACAGGGAGGGATGGCTACACCTTC
CDR3: CASSVQGTGRDGYTF

D: TRBD1
size: NA
J: TRBJ1-3
V: TRBV6-1
DNA: TGTGCCAGCAGCCCAACTCTGGACAGGGGAAACACCATATATTTT
CDR3: CASSPTLDRGNTIYF

D: NA
size: NA
J: TRBJ2-1
V: TRBV29-1
DNA: TGCAGCGTTGTAGGGGCCCCCTCCTACAATGAGCAGTTCTTC
CDR3: CSVVGAPSYNEQFF

D: TRBD2
size: NA
J: TRBJ2-2
V: TRBV28
DNA: TGTGCCAGCAGTTTGGGGGGGTTGCACACCGGGGAGCTGTTTTTT
CDR3: CASSLGGLHTGELFF

D: NA
size: NA
J: TRBJ1-1
V: TRBV7-3
DNA: TGTGCCAGCAGCTTAACAGGGGGCACTGAAGCTTTCTTT
CDR3: CASSLTGGTEAFF

D: NA
size: NA
J: TRBJ1-1
V: TRBV4-3
DNA: TGCGCCAGCAGCCATTTTTACAGGATGAACACTGAAGCTTTCTTT
CDR3: CASSHFYRMNTEAFF

D: NA
size: NA
J: TRBJ1-1
V: TRBV6-1
DNA: TGTGCCAGCAGTGAACCAGGAAACACTGAAGCTTTCTTT
CDR3: CASSEPGNTEAFF

D: TRBD1
size: NA
J: TRBJ1-2
V: TRBV4-3
DNA: TGCGCCAGCAGCCAACAGGGGGCAGGGGGCTACACCTTC
CDR3: CASSQQGAGGYTF

D: TRBD1
size: NA
J: TRBJ1-2
V: TRBV2
DNA: TGTGCCAGCAGCGGGACAGGGCTCTATGGCTACACCTTC
CDR3: CASSGTGLYGYTF

D: TRBD1
size: NA
J: TRBJ1-4
V: TRBV30
DNA: TGTGCCTGGAGTGGGGGACAGGCGAATGAAAAACTGTTTTTT
CDR3: CAWSGGQANEKLFF

D: NA
size: once
J: TRBJ1-5
V: TRBV6-1
DNA: TGTGCCAGCAGTGACCGCCCGGGGGCAGGGGGCAATCAGCCCCAGCATTTT
CDR3: CASSDRPGAGGNQPQHF

D: TRBD1
size: NA
J: TRBJ2-3
V: TRBV5-1
DNA: TGCGCCAGCAGCTCCGACAGGGCCACCGGCACAGATACGCAGTATTTT
CDR3: CASSSDRATGTDTQYF

D: NA
size: NA
J: TRBJ2-6
V: TRBV29-1
DNA: TGCAGCGTTGAAAGTCGGGCTGGGGCCAACGTCCTGACTTTC
CDR3: CSVESRAGANVLTF

D: TRBD1
size: NA
J: TRBJ1-1
V: TRBV6-5
DNA: TGTGCCAGCAGTTACGGACAGGGCGGCACTGAAGCTTTCTTT
CDR3: CASSYGQGGTEAFF

D: NA
size: NA
J: TRBJ1-5
V: TRBV4-1
DNA: TGCGCCAGCAGCCAAGCCCTACATAGCAATCAGCCCCAGCATTTT
CDR3: CASSQALHSNQPQHF

D: NA
size: NA
J: TRBJ1-1
V: TRBV6-5
DNA: TGTGCCACAAAGTATACAGGGAGAGGTGAAGCTTTCTTT
CDR3: CATKYTGRGEAFF

D: NA
size: NA
J: TRBJ1-1
V: TRBV6-5
DNA: TGTGCCAGCAGTTACTCGAGCAGGGCGAACACTGAAGCTTTCTTT
CDR3: CASSYSSRANTEAFF

D: TRBD1
size: NA
J: TRBJ2-2
V: TRBV29-1
DNA: TGCAGCGTTGAAGGTGACAGGGGTACCGGGGAGCTGTTTTTT
CDR3: CSVEGDRGTGELFF

D: NA
size: NA
J: TRBJ2-2
V: TRBV27
DNA: TGTGCCAGCAGTTTTTCCCCCGGGGAGCTGTTTTTT
CDR3: CASSFSPGELFF

D: NA
size: NA
J: TRBJ2-2
V: TRBV7-8
DNA: TGTGCCAGCAGCTTAGGTTCGGATTGGACGGTGAACACCGGGGAGCTGTTTTTT
CDR3: CASSLGSDWTVNTGELFF

D: TRBD1
size: NA
J: TRBJ2-7
V: TRBV6-1
DNA: TGTGCCAGCAGTGAATTAATTAACAGGGGGACTTACGAGCAGTACTTC
CDR3: CASSELINRGTYEQYF

D: NA
size: NA
J: TRBJ2-2
V: TRBV6-1
DNA: TGTGCCAGCAGTGAAAGCTACAGTGGCGGGGAGCTGTTTTTT
CDR3: CASSESYSGGELFF

D: NA
size: NA
J: TRBJ2-3
V: TRBV11-3
DNA: TGTGCCAGCAGCTTAGAACGGACAGATACGCAGTATTTT
CDR3: CASSLERTDTQYF

D: NA
size: once
J: TRBJ2-1
V: TRBV29-1
DNA: TGCAGCGTTGAGCTGGGGATTACTGAGCAGTTCTTC
CDR3: CSVELGITEQFF